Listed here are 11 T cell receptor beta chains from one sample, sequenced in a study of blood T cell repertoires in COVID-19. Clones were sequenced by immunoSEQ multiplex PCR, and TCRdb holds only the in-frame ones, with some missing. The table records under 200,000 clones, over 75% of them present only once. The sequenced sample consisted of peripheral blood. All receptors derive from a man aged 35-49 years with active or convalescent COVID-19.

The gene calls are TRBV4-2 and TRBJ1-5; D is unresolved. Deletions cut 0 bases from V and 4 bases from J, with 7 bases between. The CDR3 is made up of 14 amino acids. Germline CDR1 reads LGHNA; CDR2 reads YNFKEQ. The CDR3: CASSQEQRNQPQHF. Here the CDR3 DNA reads TGTGCCAGCAGCCAAGAGCAACGGAATCAGCCCCAGCATTTT.

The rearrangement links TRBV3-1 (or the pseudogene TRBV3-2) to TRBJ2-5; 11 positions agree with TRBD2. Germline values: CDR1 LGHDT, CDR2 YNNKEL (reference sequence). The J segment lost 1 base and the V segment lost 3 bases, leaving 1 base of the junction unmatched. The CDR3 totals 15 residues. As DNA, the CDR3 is TGTGCCAGCAGCCATCTAGCGGGGGGCCAAGAGACCCAGTACTTC. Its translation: CASSHLAGGQETQYF.

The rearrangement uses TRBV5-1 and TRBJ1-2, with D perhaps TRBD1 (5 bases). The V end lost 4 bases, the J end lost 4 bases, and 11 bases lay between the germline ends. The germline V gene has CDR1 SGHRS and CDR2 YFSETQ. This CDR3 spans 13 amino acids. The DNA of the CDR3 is TGCGCCAGCAGCCCTGACAGTATCTATGGCTACACCTTC. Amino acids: CASSPDSIYGYTF.

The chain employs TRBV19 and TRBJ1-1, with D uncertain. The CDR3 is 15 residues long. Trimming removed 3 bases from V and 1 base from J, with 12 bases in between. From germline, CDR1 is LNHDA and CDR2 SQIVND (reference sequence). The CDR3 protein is CASSIRSYGNTEAFF. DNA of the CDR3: TGTGCCAGTAGTATTCGTAGTTACGGGAACACTGAAGCTTTCTTT.

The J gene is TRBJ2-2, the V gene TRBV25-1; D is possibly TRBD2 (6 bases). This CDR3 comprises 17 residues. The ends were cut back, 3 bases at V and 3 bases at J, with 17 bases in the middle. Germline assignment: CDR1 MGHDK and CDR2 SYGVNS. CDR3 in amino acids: CASSDGGAGGDTGELFF. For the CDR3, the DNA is TGTGCCAGCAGTGATGGAGGAGCCGGGGGAGACACCGGGGAGCTGTTTTTT.

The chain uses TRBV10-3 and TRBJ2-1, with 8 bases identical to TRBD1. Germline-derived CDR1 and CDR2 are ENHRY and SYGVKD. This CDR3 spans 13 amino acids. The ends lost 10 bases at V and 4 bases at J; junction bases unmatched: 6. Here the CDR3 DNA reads TGTGCCAGCGACAGGGGAAGTTACAATGAGCAGTTCTTC. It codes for CASDRGSYNEQFF.

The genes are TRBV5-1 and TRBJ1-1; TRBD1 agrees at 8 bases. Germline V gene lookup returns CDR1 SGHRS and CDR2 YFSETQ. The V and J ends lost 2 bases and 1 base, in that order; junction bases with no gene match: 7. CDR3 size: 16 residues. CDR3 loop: CASSFGTGTGNTEAFF. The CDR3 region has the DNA TGCGCCAGCAGCTTTGGAACCGGGACAGGGAACACTGAAGCTTTCTTT. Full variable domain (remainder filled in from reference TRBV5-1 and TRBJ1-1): KAGVTQTPRYLIKTRGQQVTLSCSPISGHRSVSWYQQTPGQGLQFLFEYFSETQRNKGNFPGRFSGRQFSNSRSEMNVSTLELGDSALYLCASSFGTGTGNTEAFFGQGTRLTVV.

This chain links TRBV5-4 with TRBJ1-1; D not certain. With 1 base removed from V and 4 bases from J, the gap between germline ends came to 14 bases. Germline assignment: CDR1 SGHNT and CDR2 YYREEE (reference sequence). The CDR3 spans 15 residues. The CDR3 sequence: CASSLNYGVSTEAFF. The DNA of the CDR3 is TGTGCCAGCAGCTTGAATTACGGGGTTAGCACTGAAGCTTTCTTT.

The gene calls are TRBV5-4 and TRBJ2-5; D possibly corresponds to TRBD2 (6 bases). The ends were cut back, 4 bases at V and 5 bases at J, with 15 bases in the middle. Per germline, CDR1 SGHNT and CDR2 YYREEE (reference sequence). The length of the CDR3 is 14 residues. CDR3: CASSPGGTDETQYF. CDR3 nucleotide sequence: TGTGCCAGCAGCCCCGGAGGGACCGATGAGACCCAGTACTTC.

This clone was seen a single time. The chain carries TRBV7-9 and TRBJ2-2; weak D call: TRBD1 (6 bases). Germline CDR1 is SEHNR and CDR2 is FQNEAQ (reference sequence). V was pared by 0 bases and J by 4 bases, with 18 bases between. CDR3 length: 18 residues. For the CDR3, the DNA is TGTGCCAGCAGCTTAGCCCCCTATTCAGGGGCGGGCACCGGGGAGCTGTTTTTT. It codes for CASSLAPYSGAGTGELFF.

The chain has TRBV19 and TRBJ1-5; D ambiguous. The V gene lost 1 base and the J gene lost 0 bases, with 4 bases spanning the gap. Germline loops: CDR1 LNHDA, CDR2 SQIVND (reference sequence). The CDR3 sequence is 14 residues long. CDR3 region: CASSIGNSNQPQHF. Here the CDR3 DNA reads TGTGCCAGTAGTATAGGTAATAGCAATCAGCCCCAGCATTTT.